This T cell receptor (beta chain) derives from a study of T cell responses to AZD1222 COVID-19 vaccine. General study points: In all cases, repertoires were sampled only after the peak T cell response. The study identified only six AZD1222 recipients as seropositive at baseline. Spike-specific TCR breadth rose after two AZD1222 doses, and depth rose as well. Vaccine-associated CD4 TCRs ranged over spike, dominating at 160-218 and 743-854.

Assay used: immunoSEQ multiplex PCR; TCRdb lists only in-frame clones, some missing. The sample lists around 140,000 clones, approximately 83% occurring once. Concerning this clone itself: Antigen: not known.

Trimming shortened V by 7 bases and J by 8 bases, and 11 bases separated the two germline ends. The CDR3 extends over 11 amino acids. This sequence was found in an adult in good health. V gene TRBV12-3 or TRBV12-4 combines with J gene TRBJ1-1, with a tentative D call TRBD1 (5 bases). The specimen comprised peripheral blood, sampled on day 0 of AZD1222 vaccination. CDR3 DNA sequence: TGTGCCAGCACCCTCCGGGGCGAAGCTTTCTTT. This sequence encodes CASTLRGEAFF.